This T cell receptor (beta chain) derives from a study of blood T cell repertoires in COVID-19 (dated by TCRdb to 2018 to 2020). About the full investigation: Samples from collaborators originated in the United States, Italy and Spain and spanned both the acute and convalescent phases of COVID-19. The prospective study material was composed of cDNA or gDNA derived from T cells, B-cell-depleted T cells, or PBMCs. Deeply sampled blood TCRbeta repertoires from subjects exposed to, actively infected with, or recovered from COVID-19 were included in the dataset. The repertoires were made available in a free public database intended to serve as a resource for research on the immune response to SARS-CoV-2. The samples were drawn from the first 160 participants of the ongoing ImmuneRACE study and from under 1,500 subjects provided by 6 global collaborators. The sample metadata nearly always contained a de-identified subject ID, COVID-19 status, age in years and sex. Where HLA class I and class II types were available, the types were taken from metadata supplied by the sample provider, not from assay-based typing. Findings and caveats that apply to the study as a whole: Clinical and demographic metadata were provided uncurated, with the amount varying by source and participant.

Participants in the prospective study were enrolled through a virtual design, were aged about 18 to 90 years, and lived in under 25 United States geographic areas. To assign participants to cohorts, the prospective study relied on clinical history that participants themselves reported in a screening survey and a study questionnaire. Exposed participants had been in contact with someone with a PCR-confirmed or clinician-diagnosed COVID-19 case within 2 weeks of study entry. In the prospective study, mobile phlebotomists collected whole blood, serum and a nasopharyngeal or oropharyngeal swab from each participant. Over a roughly 2-month period, participants in the prospective study had the option of providing additional blood draws and questionnaires. Before DNA extraction, prospective study blood samples were shipped either frozen or at room temperature. V sheds 2 bases and J sheds 5 bases, leaving 13 bases between their ends. There are 14 amino acids in the CDR3, from cysteine to phenylalanine inclusive. CDR3 DNA is the only sequence kept; it has 42 bases, read in frame from the first base. For CDR1 and CDR2, the germline V gene lists SGHRS and YFSETQ.

The immunoSEQ Assay, a bias-controlled multiplex PCR, was used to amplify TCRbeta CDR3 regions from genomic DNA. The published analysis was carried out like this. Within the assay, amplification of reference gene primers was used to estimate how many nucleated cells each sample contained. Sequence reads were collapsed and filtered to measure the absolute abundance of every unique TCRbeta CDR3 rearrangement. For each sample, productive Simpson clonality was calculated by taking the square root of Simpson's diversity index across productive rearrangements. TCRdb obtained this table from immuneACCESS and retained in-frame rearrangements with V and J assigned. These tables miss some clones; where compared with another copy, unresolved V genes account for less than half of the shortfall, and the remainder is unexplained. That table furnishes V, J and clone size, whereas the DNA furnished D and trimming. The sample table records some 180,000 clones; 84% of these occur just once. Jointly, the top ten make up around 3.1% of the sample.

With respect to this clone: The antigen this receptor binds is unknown. Base quality data are lacking; no much larger clone is found one base away.

The sequence links TRBV5-1 to TRBJ1-1; the D gene is perhaps TRBD1, on 5 matching bases. Sequencing was done on a sample of PBMCs or T cells enriched from blood (not recorded which). The receptor was derived from a woman aged 25 to 39 who had been exposed to COVID-19. The nucleotides are TGCGCCAGCAGCTTCGGCGGGGGGTTTACTGAAGCTTTCTTT. Its coded protein is CASSFGGGFTEAFF. Reference TRBV5-1 and TRBJ1-1 proteins supply the regions before and after the CDR3; the full variable domain is: KAGVTQTPRYLIKTRGQQVTLSCSPISGHRSVSWYQQTPGQGLQFLFEYFSETQRNKGNFPGRFSGRQFSNSRSEMNVSTLELGDSALYLCASSFGGGFTEAFFGQGTRLTVV.